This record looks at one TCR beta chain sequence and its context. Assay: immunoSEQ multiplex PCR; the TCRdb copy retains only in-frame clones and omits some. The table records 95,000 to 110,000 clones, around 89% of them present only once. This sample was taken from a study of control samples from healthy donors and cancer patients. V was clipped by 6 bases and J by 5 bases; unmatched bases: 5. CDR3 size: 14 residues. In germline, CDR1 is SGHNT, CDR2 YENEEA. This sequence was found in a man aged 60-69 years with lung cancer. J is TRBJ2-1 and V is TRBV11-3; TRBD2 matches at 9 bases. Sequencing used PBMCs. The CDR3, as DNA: TGTGCCAGCAGTATAGCGGGGGCGAACAATGAGCAGTTCTTC. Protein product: CASSIAGANNEQFF.